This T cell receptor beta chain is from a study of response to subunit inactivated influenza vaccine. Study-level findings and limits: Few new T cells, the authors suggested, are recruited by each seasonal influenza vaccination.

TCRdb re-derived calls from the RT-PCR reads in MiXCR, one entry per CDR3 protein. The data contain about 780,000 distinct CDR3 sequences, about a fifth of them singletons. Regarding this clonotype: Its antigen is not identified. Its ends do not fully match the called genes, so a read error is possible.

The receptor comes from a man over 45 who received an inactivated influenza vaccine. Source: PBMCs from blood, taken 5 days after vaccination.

The CDR3 DNA is TGTGCCAGCAGCACCACCGGGGGAGGTGGGATAGGCTCCTTCGAGCAGTACTTC. Translating it yields CASSTTGGGGIGSFEQYF. The rearrangement uses TRBV27 and TRBJ2-7; D may be TRBD2 (6 bases). The CDR3 length is 18 residues. CDR1 and CDR2 from the germline V gene are MNHEY and SMNVEV (reference sequence).